Following are 26 T cell receptor beta chains from one sample sequenced in a study of metastatic and nonmetastatic thyroid tumors. Prior to thyroid surgery, none of the patients had received any treatment. TCRdb reanalyzed the PCR reads with MiXCR. The table records 15,000 to 20,000 clones, approximately 30% of them present only once. The specimen sequenced was adjacent normal tissue. The receptors were sampled from a female donor with papillary thyroid cancer or a benign thyroid nodule (not recorded which). Some clones in this sample may be carry-over from other donors' samples.

The V call is TRBV4-2, the J call TRBJ1-5; 7 positions match TRBD1. This CDR3 has 14 residues. Trimming removed 4 bases from V and 6 bases from J; junction bases left unmatched: 6. The germline V gene encodes CDR1 LGHNA and CDR2 YNFKEQ. The CDR3 loop reads CASSPGGQGQPQHF. CDR3 coding DNA: TGTGCCAGCAGCCCAGGGGGTCAAGGTCAGCCCCAGCATTTT.

In this sample, this clone turned up a few times. A read error is likely, as this CDR3 ends without the conserved phenylalanine or tryptophan. The chain has TRBV6-1 and TRBJ1-3, with 9 bases matching TRBD1. The CDR3 has 17 amino acids. Germline trimming cut 3 bases from V and 0 bases from J; bases unmatched to any gene: 6. The germline CDR1 and CDR2 sequences are MNHNS and SASEGT. The CDR3 bases are TGTGCCAGCAGTGAGGGACAGGGCACAGTCTCTGGAAACACCATATATTCT. As protein: CASSEGQGTVSGNTIYS.

As DNA, the CDR3 is TGTGCCAGCAGCTTAGAATGGGATGGCTACACCTTC. Its protein product is CASSLEWDGYTF. V and J are TRBV7-2 and TRBJ1-2; D is undetermined. Trimming removed 1 base from V and 6 bases from J, with 6 bases in between. Germline-derived CDR1 and CDR2 are SGHTA and FQGNSA. This CDR3 region has 12 residues.

By share of the sample, this clone is medium-sized (0.01 to 0.1%). This chain uses TRBV12-3 or TRBV12-4 with TRBJ1-2, with TRBD1 identical over 10 bases. The CDR3 is 16 amino acids. J lost 0 bases, V lost 6 bases, and 7 bases had no gene match. This CDR3 is CASSHDDRGPNYGYTF. The DNA for the CDR3 is TGTGCCAGCAGCCACGATGACAGGGGGCCTAACTATGGCTACACCTTC.

Relative to its sample, this clone is medium-sized (0.01 to 0.1%). The chain joins TRBV6-1 to TRBJ1-5, with TRBD1 as a possible D gene (5 bases). CDR3 length: 13 amino acids. The V end was cut by 6 bases, the J end by 9 bases, with 15 bases between. Germline lookup yields CDR1 MNHNS and CDR2 SASEGT. The CDR3 protein is CASSPDTGRPQHF. The CDR3 DNA sequence: TGTGCCAGCAGCCCGGACACCGGGAGGCCCCAGCATTTT.

Within the sample, this clone is medium-sized. The chain is built from TRBV12-3 or TRBV12-4 and TRBJ1-6, with D unresolved. The CDR3 runs 15 residues. Trimming shortened V by 3 bases and J by 6 bases, and 12 bases separated the two germline ends. The CDR3 bases are TGTGCCAGCAGTTTTGGAGGCAGAAGTAATTCACCCCTCCACTTT. Translation: CASSFGGRSNSPLHF.

With regard to this clone: The CDR3 end shows no conserved phenylalanine or tryptophan, and so a read error is likely. It is unclear where the CDR3 begins or ends on the DNA, so no DNA is shown, and the CDR3 is as TCRdb lists it. This chain links TRBV6-4 with TRBJ2-2; TRBD2, as called in the table, went unchecked against the DNA. Germline CDR1 is MRHNA and CDR2 is SNTAGT. The CDR3 sequence runs 10 residues, both termini included. The CDR3 reads CASSETDQAR.

The CDR3 loop is CASSARPSSIEQYF. For the CDR3, the DNA is TGTGCCAGTAGTGCCCGACCGTCAAGCATCGAGCAGTACTTC. The chain carries TRBV19 and TRBJ2-7; D is unresolved. CDR1 and CDR2 (germline): LNHDA, SQIVND (reference sequence). V dropped 5 bases and J dropped 6 bases, with 17 bases sitting between them. The CDR3 is 14 amino acids.

This clone ranks as medium-sized. The chain links TRBV10-2 to TRBJ2-7; D may be TRBD2 (6 bases). The length of the CDR3 is 13 residues. Germline V lookup: CDR1 WSHSY, CDR2 SAAADI. V lost 4 bases and J lost 6, with 13 bases in between. CDR3 sequence reads: CASSGAPGGEQYF. The CDR3 DNA sequence: TGCGCCAGCAGTGGCGCCCCCGGGGGCGAGCAGTACTTC.

In this sample, this clone turned up many times. The chain combines TRBV5-1 with TRBJ1-2, with D unresolved. The length of the CDR3 is 13 residues. Trimming cost V 0 bases and J 8 bases, with 11 bases left between them. From germline, CDR1 is SGHRS and CDR2 YFSETQ. The CDR3 region has the DNA TGCGCCAGCAGCTTGGCACAGCCGAGGGGCTACACCTTC. Its protein product is CASSLAQPRGYTF.

The chain combines TRBV5-1 with TRBJ2-2; 7 bases line up with TRBD2. Germline-derived CDR1 and CDR2 are SGHRS and YFSETQ. This CDR3 is 14 amino acids long. J was trimmed by 3 bases and V by 4 bases; bases with no gene match: 3. CDR3 in DNA: TGCGCCAGCAGCGCCGGACTAGACACCGGGGAGCTGTTTTTT. As protein: CASSAGLDTGELFF.

This clone has a handful of counts. The genes are TRBV12-3 or TRBV12-4 and TRBJ1-1; D is undetermined. The CDR3 is 10 amino acids. Trimming removed 6 bases from V and 7 bases from J, with 6 bases in between. The CDR3 bases are TGTGCCAGCAGGATCATTGAAGCTTTCTTT. It is translated as CASRIIEAFF.

By its share, this clone is medium-sized. The chain is built from TRBV6-1 and TRBJ1-6; maybe TRBD1 (6 bases). Trimming took 5 bases from V and 6 from J, leaving 8 bases between them. Germline values: CDR1 MNHNS, CDR2 SASEGT. The CDR3 has 13 residues. In nucleotides, the CDR3 is TGTGCCAGCAGTCGGGGGCTTAATTCACCCCTCCACTTT. This encodes CASSRGLNSPLHF.

The genes are TRBV2 and TRBJ1-6; D is uncertain. Trimming pared 6 bases from V and 3 bases from J, leaving 3 bases between. Germline V CDR1 and CDR2: SNHLY, FYNNEI. This CDR3 comprises 12 residues. CDR3: CASRVYNSPLHF. The CDR3 region has the DNA TGTGCCAGCAGGGTCTATAATTCACCCCTCCACTTT.

Many counts were recorded for this clone. The CDR3 region has the DNA TGCGCCAGCAGCCCCTTAACAGGGACCTACGAGCAGTACTTC. It is translated as CASSPLTGTYEQYF. The chain joins TRBV5-1 to TRBJ2-7; D possibly corresponds to TRBD1 (6 bases). The CDR3 contains 14 residues. The germline CDR1 and CDR2 sequences are SGHRS and YFSETQ. V lost 4 bases and J lost 2, with 13 bases in between.

The chain joins TRBV28 to TRBJ1-1; perhaps TRBD1 as D (6 bases). Germline values: CDR1 MDHEN, CDR2 SYDVKM. This CDR3 comprises 15 residues. Trimming left V 5 bases short and J 1 base short, with 14 bases between. DNA of the CDR3: TGTGCCAGCAGTCCCCCCGGGACACAGAACACTGAAGCTTTCTTT. Translation gives CASSPPGTQNTEAFF.

This clone was observed a few times. One junction end disagrees with the germline gene, perhaps due to a read error. This chain connects TRBV19 to TRBJ2-5; a possible D gene is TRBD2 (5 bases). The germline V gene has CDR1 LNHDA and CDR2 SQIVND (reference sequence). This CDR3 is built from 15 residues. CDR3 nucleotide sequence: TGTGCCAGTAGTCCCACGACCGACCGGGAAGAGGCCCAGTACTTC. Translation gives CASSPTTDREEAQYF.

The J gene is TRBJ2-1, the V gene TRBV6-1; TRBD2 might be the D (6 bases). The CDR3 covers 16 residues. Per the germline V gene, CDR1 is MNHNS and CDR2 is SASEGT. Between the trimmed V and J ends, which lost 2 bases and 7 bases, there was a span of 18 bases. In DNA, the CDR3 is TGTGCCAGCAGTGAAAGACTAGATGCATACGGAAATGAGCAGTTCTTC. It is translated as CASSERLDAYGNEQFF.

V usage is TRBV6-1 and J usage is TRBJ1-6; perhaps TRBD1 as D (5 bases). The CDR3 runs to 14 residues. Deletions cut 6 bases from V and 8 bases from J, with 14 bases between. Germline-derived CDR1 and CDR2 are MNHNS and SASEGT. The CDR3, as DNA: TGTGCCAGCAGGGAGAAGAGGGGTCATTCACCCCTCCACTTT. This sequence encodes CASREKRGHSPLHF.

This clone has at least ten counts. V gene TRBV5-1 combines with J gene TRBJ1-6; tentatively, D is TRBD1 (5 bases). Germline V gene data show CDR1 as SGHRS and CDR2 as YFSETQ. The germline V and J ends were trimmed by 9 bases and 7 bases, with 14 bases remaining between them. This CDR3 contains 13 residues. The CDR3 loop reads CATRGELNSPLHF. CDR3 coding DNA: TGCGCCACACGAGGGGAATTGAATTCACCCCTCCACTTT.

This clone was counted between two and nine times. This chain uses TRBV11-2 with TRBJ2-1, with 8 bases fitting TRBD2. V shed 4 bases, J shed 0 bases, and the junction held 5 bases outside the gene matches. The CDR3 has 16 amino acids. Germline V CDR1 and CDR2: SGHAT, FQNNGV. The CDR3 DNA follows: TGTGCCAGCAGCTCGACTAGCGAAAGCTCCTACAATGAGCAGTTCTTC. Encoded protein: CASSSTSESSYNEQFF.

This clone is labeled medium-sized. The chain links TRBV6-1 to TRBJ2-3; 9 positions match TRBD1. Germline V lookup: CDR1 MNHNS, CDR2 SASEGT. The CDR3 has 17 amino acids. V lost 1 base and J lost 6; bases outside the gene matches: 11. The CDR3 loop reads CASSEVGQGQGYDTQYF. In nucleotides, the CDR3 is TGTGCCAGCAGTGAAGTGGGGCAGGGACAGGGTTACGATACGCAGTATTTT.

This clone was seen only a few times. This chain links TRBV19 with TRBJ2-1; no definite D call. Trimming took 1 base from V and 5 from J, leaving 9 bases between them. Germline V gene sequence: CDR1 LNHDA, CDR2 SQIVND (reference sequence). This CDR3 contains 14 residues. Here the CDR3 reads CASSIGGFNNEQFF. CDR3 DNA: TGTGCCAGTAGTATAGGAGGCTTTAACAATGAGCAGTTCTTC.

This clone is labeled medium-sized (0.01 to 0.1%). The genes are TRBV12-3 or TRBV12-4 and TRBJ2-3; TRBD2 might be the D (5 bases). CDR3 length: 14 amino acids. V was clipped by 7 bases and J by 2 bases, with 13 bases between them. The CDR3 spells CASTQRTVTDTQYF. Written as DNA, the CDR3 is TGTGCCAGCACCCAACGGACTGTCACAGATACGCAGTATTTT.

The chain recombines TRBV20-1 with TRBJ2-7; perhaps TRBD1 as D (7 bases). The V gene's germline CDR1 is DFQATT and CDR2 SNEGSKA (reference sequence). Trimming removed 4 bases at V and 2 bases at J, with 27 bases between. This CDR3 contains 18 residues. CDR3 nucleotide sequence: TGCAGTGCTATCGACTCAGGGGGTTCCGGGACTGGCACCTACGAGCAGTACTTC. Translation gives CSAIDSGGSGTGTYEQYF.

In its sample, this clone was seen many times. V is TRBV5-6 and J is TRBJ2-7, with D possibly matching TRBD2 (5 bases). This CDR3 has 13 residues. CDR1 and CDR2 from the germline V gene are SGHDT and YYEEEE. Trimming cost V 0 bases and J 2 bases, with 6 bases left between them. The CDR3: CASSLGGPYEQYF. The CDR3 region has the DNA TGTGCCAGCAGCTTGGGAGGGCCCTACGAGCAGTACTTC.